This TCR beta chain emerged from a study of blood T cell repertoires in COVID-19. This CDR3 has 17 amino acids. Per the germline V gene, CDR1 is MNHEY and CDR2 is SMNVEV (reference sequence). Losses at the gene ends were 6 bases for V and 7 bases for J; bases not matched to a gene: 20. Participants were aged about 18 to 89 years from 20 to 30 US areas. Clinical history reported by participants formed the basis on which cohorts were assigned. The method was immunoSEQ multiplex PCR; TCRdb's version includes in-frame clones alone and lacks a portion of them. The sample contains around 250,000 clones, more than 70% of which appear only once. This clone has only one observation.

The chain joins TRBV27 to TRBJ1-2, with 7 bases identical to TRBD1. The clonotype originates from a middle-aged woman with acute COVID-19. Sequencing was done on a sample of PBMCs or T cells enriched from blood (not recorded which). The CDR3 sequence: CASRGVSTGWLGGGYTF. The CDR3 coding sequence is TGTGCCAGCAGGGGGGTCTCGACAGGGTGGCTTGGAGGTGGCTACACCTTC.